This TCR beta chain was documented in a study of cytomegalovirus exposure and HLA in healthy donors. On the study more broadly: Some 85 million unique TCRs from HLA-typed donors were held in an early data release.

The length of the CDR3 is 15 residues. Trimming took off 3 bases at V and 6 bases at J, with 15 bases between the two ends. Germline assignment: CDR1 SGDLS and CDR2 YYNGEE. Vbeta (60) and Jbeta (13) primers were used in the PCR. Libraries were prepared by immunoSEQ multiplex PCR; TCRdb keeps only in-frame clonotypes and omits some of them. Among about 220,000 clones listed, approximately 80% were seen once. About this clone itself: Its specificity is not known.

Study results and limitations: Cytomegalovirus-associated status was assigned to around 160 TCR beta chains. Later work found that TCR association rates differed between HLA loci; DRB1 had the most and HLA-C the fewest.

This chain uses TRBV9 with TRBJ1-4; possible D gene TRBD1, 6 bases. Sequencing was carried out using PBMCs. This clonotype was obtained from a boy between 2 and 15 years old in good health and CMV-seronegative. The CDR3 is CASSAGGGRDEKLFF. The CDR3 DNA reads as TGTGCCAGCAGCGCCGGAGGGGGGAGGGATGAAAAACTGTTTTTT.